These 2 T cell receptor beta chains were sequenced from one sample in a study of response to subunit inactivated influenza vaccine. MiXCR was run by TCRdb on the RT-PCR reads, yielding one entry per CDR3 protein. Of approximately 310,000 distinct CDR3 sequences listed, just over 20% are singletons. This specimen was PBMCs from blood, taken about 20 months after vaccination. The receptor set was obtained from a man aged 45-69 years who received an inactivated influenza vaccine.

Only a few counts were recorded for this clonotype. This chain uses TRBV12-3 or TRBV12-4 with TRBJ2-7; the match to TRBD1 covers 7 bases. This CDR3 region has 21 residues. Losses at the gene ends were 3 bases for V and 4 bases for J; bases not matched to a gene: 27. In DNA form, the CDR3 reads TGTGCCAGCAGTTTTGGACAGCTATTCCTCCTACTGGGACAGTTTTTTTACGAGCAGTACTTC. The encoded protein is CASSFGQLFLLLGQFFYEQYF.

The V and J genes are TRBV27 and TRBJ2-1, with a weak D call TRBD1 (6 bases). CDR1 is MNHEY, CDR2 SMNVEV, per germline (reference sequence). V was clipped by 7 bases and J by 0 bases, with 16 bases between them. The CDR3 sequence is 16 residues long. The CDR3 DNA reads TGTGCCAGCAAGCCTGCAGGGGCCGGCTCCTACAATGAGCAGTTCTTC. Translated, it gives CASKPAGAGSYNEQFF.